This TCR beta chain was identified in a study of response to subunit inactivated influenza vaccine. Broader study findings: The authors suggested that every seasonal influenza vaccination recruits few new T cells.

Concerning this clonotype itself: No antigen is known for it.

Via MiXCR, TCRdb re-called the RT-PCR reads, giving one row per CDR3 protein. This sample has approximately 530,000 distinct CDR3 sequences, with 6% to 9% found just once. The sequences come from PBMCs from blood, collected less than 30 months after vaccination. The receptor's source is a man in his fifties or sixties who received an inactivated influenza vaccine.

CDR3 region: CASSPYTSGANVLTF. CDR3 in DNA: TGTGCCAGCAGCCCATACACCTCTGGGGCCAACGTCCTGACTTTC. V is TRBV5-6 and J is TRBJ2-6; no clear D gene. Germline-derived CDR1 and CDR2 are SGHDT and YYEEEE. Trimming removed 4 bases from V and 0 bases from J, with 8 bases in between. The CDR3 extends over 15 amino acids.